Below, 28 T cell receptor beta chains from the same sample are listed, as sequenced in a study of control samples from healthy donors and cancer patients. Using immunoSEQ multiplex PCR, the repertoire was profiled, and TCRdb retains in-frame clones only, with some absent. There are roughly 200,000 clones in the sample, with less than 2.5% held by the top ten. The sequenced sample was blood. The receptors derive from a woman in her twenties or thirties in good health.

The rearrangement joins TRBV18 to TRBJ1-5; TRBD1 agrees at 10 bases. There are 15 residues in the CDR3. From germline, CDR1 is KGHSH and CDR2 LQKENI. Unmatched junction bases numbered 5, after V lost 5 bases and J lost 4 bases. The CDR3 region has the DNA TGTGCCAGCTCATCCGGGACAGGGGATAATCAGCCCCAGCATTTT. This gives the protein CASSSGTGDNQPQHF.

V usage is TRBV28 and J usage is TRBJ1-4, with no clear D. CDR3 length equals 16 residues. V gave up 2 bases and J gave up 3 bases, with 13 bases separating them. Germline assignment: CDR1 MDHEN and CDR2 SYDVKM. CDR3 nucleotides: TGTGCCAGCAGTTTAATACGGTATACAGCTAATGAAAAACTGTTTTTT. The encoded protein is CASSLIRYTANEKLFF.

The gene calls are TRBV5-1 and TRBJ1-2, with D maybe TRBD1 (6 bases). This CDR3 region has 14 residues. Trimming pared 7 bases from V and 4 bases from J, leaving 17 bases between. Per germline, CDR1 SGHRS and CDR2 YFSETQ. The CDR3 DNA reads as TGCGCCAGCTCCGGGGGCGACAGCGCCTATGGCTACACCTTC. Its protein is CASSGGDSAYGYTF. The full variable domain, rest sourced from reference TRBV5-1 and TRBJ1-2, is KAGVTQTPRYLIKTRGQQVTLSCSPISGHRSVSWYQQTPGQGLQFLFEYFSETQRNKGNFPGRFSGRQFSNSRSEMNVSTLELGDSALYLCASSGGDSAYGYTFGSGTRLTVV.

The chain has TRBV7-8 and TRBJ1-4; D is unclear. CDR3 length: 15 amino acids. Germline CDR1 SGHVS, CDR2 FQNEAQ. V lost 1 base and J lost 5, with 11 bases in between. The CDR3 DNA sequence: TGTGCCAGCAGCTTAGAAAGGCTGAGGAATGAAAAACTGTTTTTT. Translated: CASSLERLRNEKLFF.

The CDR3 DNA reads as TGCAGTGCTAGAGGGAACAATGAGCAGTTCTTC. This gives the protein CSARGNNEQFF. The rearrangement joins TRBV20-1 to TRBJ2-1; D unresolved. Germline CDR1 DFQATT, CDR2 SNEGSKA (reference sequence). This CDR3 contains 11 residues. Trimming cost V 1 base and J 5 bases, with 3 bases left between them.

The chain carries TRBV27 and TRBJ2-7; no clear D gene. Trimming shortened V by 8 bases and J by 2 bases, and 16 bases separated the two germline ends. The CDR3 runs to 14 residues. Germline CDR1 and CDR2: MNHEY and SMNVEV (reference sequence). The CDR3 coding sequence is TGTGCCAGCCGATTAGGATTCCAGACCTACGAGCAGTACTTC. Amino acid sequence: CASRLGFQTYEQYF.

The V gene is TRBV28, the J gene TRBJ1-6; no clear D. Germline CDR1 reads MDHEN; CDR2 reads SYDVKM. CDR3 size: 14 residues. V was clipped by 6 bases and J by 10 bases, with 16 bases between them. In DNA, the CDR3 is TGTGCCAGCAGCCCCTCCGGGTTCGGGTCACCCCTCCACTTT. It is translated as CASSPSGFGSPLHF.

The chain carries TRBV6-5 and TRBJ1-5; D not certain. The CDR3 has 14 amino acids. Trimming stripped 4 bases from V and 1 base from J, with 8 bases between. Germline-derived CDR1 and CDR2 are MNHEY and SVGAGI. DNA of the CDR3: TGTGCCAGCAGTTTGTCGGGGAGCAATCAGCCCCAGCATTTT. Its protein is CASSLSGSNQPQHF.

This chain connects TRBV4-1 to TRBJ1-5; D not certain. CDR3 length: 14 residues. Germline CDR1 reads MGHRA; CDR2 reads YSYEKL. Trimming stripped 1 base from V and 4 bases from J, with 8 bases between. This CDR3 reads CASSQGTANQPQHF. The CDR3 DNA reads TGCGCCAGCAGCCAAGGAACAGCTAATCAGCCCCAGCATTTT.

This chain joins TRBV5-8 and TRBJ1-2; tentatively, D is TRBD1 (5 bases). CDR3 length: 12 residues. The V gene's germline CDR1 is SGHTS and CDR2 YDEGEE. Trimming took 9 bases from V and 4 from J, leaving 13 bases between them. The CDR3 DNA is TGTGCCACCATGGGGGGAACCTATGGCTACACCTTC. Translated: CATMGGTYGYTF.

J is TRBJ2-6 and V is TRBV4-1; no reliable D call. Trimming shortened V by 0 bases and J by 4 bases, and 7 bases separated the two germline ends. CDR1 MGHRA and CDR2 YSYEKL come from the germline V gene. The CDR3 covers 15 residues. The chain's CDR3 is CASSQDPWGANVLTF. The CDR3 DNA follows: TGCGCCAGCAGCCAAGACCCCTGGGGGGCCAACGTCCTGACTTTC.

The chain carries TRBV3-1 (or the pseudogene TRBV3-2) and TRBJ2-7; TRBD2 agrees at 10 bases. Germline lookup yields CDR1 LGHDT and CDR2 YNNKEL (reference sequence). J was trimmed by 2 bases and V by 4 bases; bases with no gene match: 5. The CDR3 runs 15 residues. The CDR3 nucleotides read TGTGCCAGCAGCCCCCAGCGGGGGGGCCCCTACGAGCAGTACTTC. It translates to CASSPQRGGPYEQYF.

The chain carries TRBV13 and TRBJ2-6; D may correspond to TRBD1 or TRBD2 (5 bases each). Germline lookup yields CDR1 PRHDT and CDR2 FYEKMQ (reference sequence). The CDR3 sequence is 19 residues long. Trimming shortened V by 5 bases and J by 2 bases, and 22 bases separated the two germline ends. The CDR3 DNA sequence: TGTGCCAGCAGCCGTTTGCAGGGACGGACATCCACTGGGGCCAACGTCCTGACTTTC. Translating gives CASSRLQGRTSTGANVLTF.

The V call is TRBV24-1, the J call TRBJ2-1; D is ambiguous. Germline-derived CDR1 and CDR2 are KGHDR and SFDVKD. The CDR3 extends over 16 amino acids. The ends were cut back, 3 bases at V and 0 bases at J, with 11 bases in the middle. The CDR3 nucleotides read TGTGCCACCAGTGATGTGTACGGGCGCTCCTACAATGAGCAGTTCTTC. It yields the protein CATSDVYGRSYNEQFF.

The chain couples TRBV19 to TRBJ1-5, with D hard to call. Germline V gene data show CDR1 as LNHDA and CDR2 as SQIVND (reference sequence). The CDR3 extends over 16 amino acids. Trimming shortened V by 4 bases and J by 3 bases, and 16 bases separated the two germline ends. The CDR3 sequence is CASSTSRERNNQPQHF. The CDR3 DNA is TGTGCCAGTAGTACGTCGCGGGAGCGAAACAATCAGCCCCAGCATTTT. Full variable domain (rest looked up from reference TRBV19 and TRBJ1-5): DGGITQSPKYLFRKEGQNVTLSCEQNLNHDAMYWYRQDPGQGLRLIYYSQIVNDFQKGDIAEGYSVSREKKESFPLTVTSAQKNPTAFYLCASSTSRERNNQPQHFGDGTRLSIL.

This chain joins TRBV19 and TRBJ1-1; TRBD1 aligns across 8 bases. The CDR3 sequence is 16 residues long. CDR1 is LNHDA and CDR2 is SQIVND in the germline V gene (reference sequence). The V and J ends lost 4 bases and 0 bases, in that order; junction bases with no gene match: 7. The CDR3 loop is CASSTLDRAMNTEAFF. The DNA for the CDR3 is TGTGCCAGTAGTACCCTGGACAGGGCAATGAACACTGAAGCTTTCTTT.

The J gene is TRBJ1-4, the V gene TRBV29-1; 9 bases map to TRBD1. After removal of 4 bases from V and 3 bases from J, the junction contained 9 bases not matched to a gene. Per the germline V gene, CDR1 is SQVTM and CDR2 is ANQGSEA. The CDR3 covers 16 residues. The CDR3 DNA sequence: TGCAGCGTTGTCGGACAGGGGAACGGTGCTAATGAAAAACTGTTTTTT. Translation gives CSVVGQGNGANEKLFF.

V usage is TRBV11-2 and J usage is TRBJ1-3, with D possibly being TRBD1 (5 bases). Between the trimmed V and J ends, which lost 4 bases and 2 bases, there was a span of 12 bases. The CDR3 has 15 amino acids. The germline V gene has CDR1 SGHAT and CDR2 FQNNGV. CDR3 loop: CASSSQGTPGNTIYF. CDR3 nucleotides: TGTGCCAGCAGCTCCCAAGGGACGCCTGGAAACACCATATATTTT.

This chain uses TRBV28 with TRBJ1-2; D is ambiguous. The CDR3 length is 15 residues. Germline V gene sequence: CDR1 MDHEN, CDR2 SYDVKM. The V end lost 0 bases, the J end lost 4 bases, and 12 bases lay between the germline ends. The CDR3 DNA follows: TGTGCCAGCAGTTTATGGGGGATCCCGCGCTATGGCTACACCTTC. Its protein is CASSLWGIPRYGYTF.

V gene TRBV28 combines with J gene TRBJ1-1, with D possibly being TRBD1 (5 bases). V was cut by 3 bases and J by 11 bases, with 16 bases left in between. Germline V CDR1 and CDR2: MDHEN, SYDVKM. CDR3 length: 13 amino acids. The CDR3 sequence is CASSFPQGHEAFF. The CDR3 region has the DNA TGTGCCAGCAGTTTCCCCCAGGGCCACGAGGCTTTCTTT.

The V call is TRBV28, the J call TRBJ1-5, with D maybe TRBD1 (5 bases). V was trimmed by 4 bases and J by 1 base, leaving 8 bases between them. Germline V gene lookup returns CDR1 MDHEN and CDR2 SYDVKM. CDR3 length equals 14 residues. Here the CDR3 reads CASSWGRSNQPQHF. As DNA, the CDR3 is TGTGCCAGCAGTTGGGGACGGAGCAATCAGCCCCAGCATTTT. The full variable domain, completed using reference TRBV28 and TRBJ1-5, is DVKVTQSSRYLVKRTGEKVFLECVQDMDHENMFWYRQDPGLGLRLIYFSYDVKMKEKGDIPEGYSVSREKKERFSLILESASTNQTSMYLCASSWGRSNQPQHFGDGTRLSIL.

This chain joins TRBV5-6 and TRBJ1-3, with 7 bases lining up with TRBD1. The V and J ends lost 1 base and 3 bases, in that order; junction bases with no gene match: 7. The CDR3 has 16 residues. Germline V CDR1 and CDR2: SGHDT, YYEEEE. The CDR3 DNA reads as TGTGCCAGCAGCTTGCCCCCCGGGACAGATGGAAACACCATATATTTT. Protein product: CASSLPPGTDGNTIYF. Together with reference TRBV5-6 and TRBJ1-3, the CDR3 gives the full variable domain: DAGVTQSPTHLIKTRGQQVTLRCSPKSGHDTVSWYQQALGQGPQFIFQYYEEEERQRGNFPDRFSGHQFPNYSSELNVNALLLGDSALYLCASSLPPGTDGNTIYFGEGSWLTVV.

The rearrangement uses TRBV7-8 and TRBJ1-2; a weak D match, TRBD1 (5 bases). V lost 5 bases, J lost 4 bases, and 14 bases lay in between. CDR1 and CDR2 from the germline V gene are SGHVS and FQNEAQ. This CDR3 has 14 amino acids. The CDR3 DNA follows: TGTGCCAGCAGCGTAGGGGCGGGGCCCTATGGCTACACCTTC. Its translation is CASSVGAGPYGYTF.

V gene TRBV6-2 or TRBV6-3 combines with J gene TRBJ1-1, with a possible D match to TRBD1 (6 bases). CDR1 MNHEY and CDR2 SVGEGT come from the germline V gene. The CDR3 is 16 residues long. V gave up 1 base and J gave up 2 bases, with 14 bases separating them. DNA of the CDR3: TGTGCCAGCAGTTACTTCTCTTCCAGGGGCAACACTGAAGCTTTCTTT. Encoded protein: CASSYFSSRGNTEAFF.

This chain connects TRBV5-1 to TRBJ1-3, with D possibly being TRBD1 (6 bases). Trimming took off 4 bases at V and 1 base at J, with 18 bases between the two ends. The CDR3 extends over 17 amino acids. The germline V gene encodes CDR1 SGHRS and CDR2 YFSETQ. DNA for the CDR3: TGCGCCAGCAGCGTAGAAGGGACACTGCTTTCTGGAAACACCATATATTTT. Translated: CASSVEGTLLSGNTIYF.

The gene calls are TRBV7-8 and TRBJ2-5; D is unclear. There are 15 residues in the CDR3. The germline gives CDR1 SGHVS, CDR2 FQNEAQ. Trimming removed 2 bases from V and 5 bases from J, with 15 bases in between. The CDR3 here is CASSLPLLDPETQYF. CDR3 bases: TGTGCCAGCAGCTTACCTTTACTGGACCCGGAGACCCAGTACTTC.

The V and J genes are TRBV24-1 and TRBJ2-5; no firm D call. The ends were cut back, 0 bases at V and 5 bases at J, with 6 bases in the middle. CDR3 length equals 13 residues. The V gene's germline CDR1 is KGHDR and CDR2 SFDVKD. The CDR3 loop is CATSDLLEETQYF. CDR3 sequence (DNA): TGTGCCACCAGTGATTTGCTGGAGGAGACCCAGTACTTC.

J is TRBJ1-6 and V is TRBV28; D is uncertain. CDR1 is MDHEN and CDR2 is SYDVKM in the germline V gene. Trimming took off 2 bases at V and 5 bases at J, with 7 bases between the two ends. The CDR3 covers 14 residues. The chain's CDR3 is CASSLRQNNSPLHF. The CDR3 nucleotides read TGTGCCAGCAGTTTAAGGCAGAATAATTCACCCCTCCACTTT.